The 9 T cell receptor beta chains below all came from one sample that was sequenced in a study of blood T cell repertoires in COVID-19. TCRdb's copy holds only in-frame clones and misses some; the assay was immunoSEQ multiplex PCR. The data hold about 94,000 clones, with about 80% observed a single time. The sample was peripheral blood. All receptors derive from a human donor in a cohort sampled during active COVID-19.

This chain links TRBV5-1 with TRBJ2-6; TRBD1 matches at 7 bases. Germline V gene lookup returns CDR1 SGHRS and CDR2 YFSETQ. V dropped 6 bases and J dropped 0; count of bases not matched to a gene: 6. The CDR3 extends over 16 amino acids. This chain's CDR3 is CASKGALSSGANVLTF. Here the CDR3 DNA reads TGCGCCAGCAAGGGGGCCTTGTCCTCTGGGGCCAACGTCCTGACTTTC.

The V call is TRBV19, the J call TRBJ1-5; no clear D gene. Germline CDR1 LNHDA, CDR2 SQIVND (reference sequence). The CDR3 is made up of 13 amino acids. V shed 3 bases and J shed 6 bases, with 9 bases lying between them. CDR3 protein: CASSMALIQPQHF. CDR3 DNA sequence: TGTGCCAGTAGTATGGCATTGATTCAGCCCCAGCATTTT.

The chain combines TRBV25-1 with TRBJ1-2; 8 positions match TRBD1. CDR3 size: 15 residues. V shed 2 bases and J 5 bases; nucleotides not matched to a gene: 7. Germline assignment: CDR1 MGHDK and CDR2 SYGVNS. The DNA for the CDR3 is TGTGCCAGCAGTGAACAACAGGGGGTCCGGTATGGCTACACCTTC. Translated, it gives CASSEQQGVRYGYTF.

V gene TRBV2 combines with J gene TRBJ2-3; D is uncertain. From germline, CDR1 is SNHLY and CDR2 FYNNEI. V lost 5 bases and J 5 bases, leaving 5 bases between the germline ends. This CDR3 is 11 amino acids long. CDR3 sequence (DNA): TGTGCCAGCAGTCCCAGAGATACGCAGTATTTT. Encoded protein: CASSPRDTQYF.

The chain links TRBV19 to TRBJ2-7, with TRBD2 matching over 8 bases. Per germline, CDR1 LNHDA and CDR2 SQIVND (reference sequence). Trimming removed 3 bases from V and 5 bases from J; junction bases left unmatched: 9. The CDR3 totals 15 residues. Here the CDR3 reads CASSIITGGPHEQYF. CDR3 coding DNA: TGTGCCAGTAGTATTATTACGGGAGGGCCCCACGAGCAGTACTTC.

The genes are TRBV15 and TRBJ2-3; D possibly corresponds to TRBD2 (7 bases). The germline gives CDR1 LNHNV, CDR2 YYDKDF (reference sequence). CDR3 length: 17 residues. V was pared by 3 bases and J by 3 bases, with 19 bases between. The CDR3 is CATSSSIGGLRTDTQYF. The CDR3 DNA sequence: TGTGCCACCAGCAGCTCTATCGGGGGGCTTCGGACAGATACGCAGTATTTT.

V and J are TRBV28 and TRBJ1-5, with D maybe TRBD1 (5 bases). CDR3 size: 15 residues. CDR1 and CDR2 (germline): MDHEN, SYDVKM. V lost 6 bases and J 6 bases, leaving 18 bases between the germline ends. Here the CDR3 reads CASRPQGVSAQPQHF. CDR3 bases: TGTGCCAGCAGACCCCAAGGGGTGTCTGCTCAGCCCCAGCATTTT.

This clone was counted between two and nine times. This sequence joins TRBV10-2 and TRBJ1-5; D may be TRBD1 (6 bases). CDR1 and CDR2 from the germline V gene are WSHSY and SAAADI. This CDR3 contains 13 residues. V was shortened by 4 bases and J by 4 bases, with 8 bases between the two germline ends. The CDR3 here is CASSAQGNQPQHF. CDR3 DNA sequence: TGCGCCAGCAGTGCTCAGGGGAATCAGCCCCAGCATTTT.

The CDR3 DNA sequence: TGTGCCAGTAGTATTCAGGGAATGCAAGGCTACACCTTC. This sequence encodes CASSIQGMQGYTF. This sequence joins TRBV19 and TRBJ1-2, with D perhaps TRBD1 (5 bases). The CDR3 runs 13 residues. Per the germline V gene, CDR1 is LNHDA and CDR2 is SQIVND (reference sequence). The V end lost 3 bases, the J end lost 8 bases, and 13 bases lay between the germline ends.